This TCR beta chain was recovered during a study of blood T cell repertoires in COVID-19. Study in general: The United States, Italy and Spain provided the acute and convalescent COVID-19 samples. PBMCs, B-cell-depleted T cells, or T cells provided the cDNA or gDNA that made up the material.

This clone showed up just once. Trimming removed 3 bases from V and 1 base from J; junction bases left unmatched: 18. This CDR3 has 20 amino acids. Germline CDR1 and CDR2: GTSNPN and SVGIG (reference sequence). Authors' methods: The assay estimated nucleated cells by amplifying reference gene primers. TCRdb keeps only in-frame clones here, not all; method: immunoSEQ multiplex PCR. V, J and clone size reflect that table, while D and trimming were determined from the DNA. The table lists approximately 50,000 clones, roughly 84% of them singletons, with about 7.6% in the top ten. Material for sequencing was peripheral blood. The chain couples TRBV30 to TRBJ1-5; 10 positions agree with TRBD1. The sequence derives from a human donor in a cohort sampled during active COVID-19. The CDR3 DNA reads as TGTGCCTGGAGGATCTGGGGGGACAGGGGACGAGGAGCGAGCAATCAGCCCCAGCATTTT. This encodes CAWRIWGDRGRGASNQPQHF.